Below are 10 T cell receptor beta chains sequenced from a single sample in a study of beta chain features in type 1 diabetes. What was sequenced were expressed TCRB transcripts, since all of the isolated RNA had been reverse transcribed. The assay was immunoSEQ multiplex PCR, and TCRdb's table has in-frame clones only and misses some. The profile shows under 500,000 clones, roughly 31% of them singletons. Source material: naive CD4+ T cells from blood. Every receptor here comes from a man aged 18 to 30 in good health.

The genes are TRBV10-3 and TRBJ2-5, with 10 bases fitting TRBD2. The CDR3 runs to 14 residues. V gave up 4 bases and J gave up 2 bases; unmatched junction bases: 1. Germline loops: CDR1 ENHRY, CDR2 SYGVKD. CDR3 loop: CAISGTSGQETQYF. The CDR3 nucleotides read TGTGCCATCAGTGGGACTAGCGGACAAGAGACCCAGTACTTC.

The CDR3 loop reads CASSSQGANTEAFF. Here the CDR3 DNA reads TGTGCCAGCAGCTCCCAGGGGGCGAACACTGAAGCTTTCTTT. The chain employs TRBV7-3 and TRBJ1-1, with 8 positions matching TRBD1. Trimming cost V 4 bases and J 1 base; bases outside gene matches: 2. The germline V gene encodes CDR1 SGHTA and CDR2 FQGTGA. This CDR3 is 14 amino acids long.

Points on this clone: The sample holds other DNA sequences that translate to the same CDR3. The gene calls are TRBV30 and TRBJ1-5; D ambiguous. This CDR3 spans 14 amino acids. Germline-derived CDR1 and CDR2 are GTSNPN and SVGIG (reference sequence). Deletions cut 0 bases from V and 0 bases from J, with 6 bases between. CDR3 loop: CAWSVHSSNQPQHF. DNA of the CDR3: TGTGCCTGGAGTGTACACAGTAGCAATCAGCCCCAGCATTTT.

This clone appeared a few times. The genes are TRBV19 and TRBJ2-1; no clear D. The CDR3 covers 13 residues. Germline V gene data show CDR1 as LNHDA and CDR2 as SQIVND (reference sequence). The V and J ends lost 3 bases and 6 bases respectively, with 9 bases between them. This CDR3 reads CASSIAWSNEQFF. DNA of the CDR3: TGTGCCAGTAGTATCGCCTGGAGCAATGAGCAGTTCTTC.

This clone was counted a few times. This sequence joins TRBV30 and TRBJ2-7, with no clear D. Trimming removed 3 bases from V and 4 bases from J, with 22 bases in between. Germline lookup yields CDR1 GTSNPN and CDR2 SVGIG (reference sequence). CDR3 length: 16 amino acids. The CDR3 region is CAWRKLFATDEYEQYF. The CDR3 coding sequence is TGTGCCTGGAGAAAACTTTTCGCCACGGATGAATACGAGCAGTACTTC.

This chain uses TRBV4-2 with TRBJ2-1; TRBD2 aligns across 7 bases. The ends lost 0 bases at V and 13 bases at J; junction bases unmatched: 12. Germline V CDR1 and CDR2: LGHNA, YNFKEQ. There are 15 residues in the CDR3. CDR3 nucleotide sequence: TGTGCCAGCAGCCAAGATCTCCGCGGGAGAGGTTATCAGTTCTTC. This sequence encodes CASSQDLRGRGYQFF.

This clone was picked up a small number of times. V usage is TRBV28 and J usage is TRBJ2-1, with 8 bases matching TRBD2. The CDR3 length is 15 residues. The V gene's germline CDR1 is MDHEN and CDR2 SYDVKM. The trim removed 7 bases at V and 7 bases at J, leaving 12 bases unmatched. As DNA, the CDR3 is TGTGCCAGCAACACCGTGGGACTAGGGGCGAATGAGCAGTTCTTC. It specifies CASNTVGLGANEQFF.

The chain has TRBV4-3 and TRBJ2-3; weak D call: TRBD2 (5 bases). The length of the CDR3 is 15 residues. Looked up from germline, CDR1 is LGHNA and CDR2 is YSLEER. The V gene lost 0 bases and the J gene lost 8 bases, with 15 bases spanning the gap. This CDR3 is CASSQEWRPEGTQYF. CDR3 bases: TGCGCCAGCAGCCAAGAGTGGCGGCCCGAGGGTACGCAGTATTTT.

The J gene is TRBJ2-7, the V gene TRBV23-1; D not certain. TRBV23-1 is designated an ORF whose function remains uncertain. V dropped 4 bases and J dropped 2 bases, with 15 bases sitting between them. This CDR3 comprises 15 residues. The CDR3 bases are TGCGCCAGCAGTCCACAATCCAGAACTCCCTACGAGCAGTACTTC. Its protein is CASSPQSRTPYEQYF.

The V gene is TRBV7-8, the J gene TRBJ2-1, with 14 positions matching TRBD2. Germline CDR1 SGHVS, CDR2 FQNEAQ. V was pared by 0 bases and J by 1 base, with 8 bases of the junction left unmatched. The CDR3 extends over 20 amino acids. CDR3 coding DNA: TGTGCCAGCAGCTTAGCCGGGACTAGCGGGAGCAAGGGATCCTACAATGAGCAGTTCTTC. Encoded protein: CASSLAGTSGSKGSYNEQFF.